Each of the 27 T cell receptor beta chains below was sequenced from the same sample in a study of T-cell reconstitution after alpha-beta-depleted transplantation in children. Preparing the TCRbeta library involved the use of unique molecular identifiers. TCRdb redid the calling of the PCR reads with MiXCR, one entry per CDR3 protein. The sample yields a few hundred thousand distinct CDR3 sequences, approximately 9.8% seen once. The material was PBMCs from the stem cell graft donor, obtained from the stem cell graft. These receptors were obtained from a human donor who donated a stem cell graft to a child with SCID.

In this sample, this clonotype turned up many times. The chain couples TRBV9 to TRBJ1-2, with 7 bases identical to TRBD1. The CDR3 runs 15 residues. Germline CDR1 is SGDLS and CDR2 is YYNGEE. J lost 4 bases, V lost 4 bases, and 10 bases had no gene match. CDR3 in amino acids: CASSPRQGLPYGYTF. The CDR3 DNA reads TGTGCCAGCAGCCCCCGACAGGGTCTGCCCTATGGCTACACCTTC.

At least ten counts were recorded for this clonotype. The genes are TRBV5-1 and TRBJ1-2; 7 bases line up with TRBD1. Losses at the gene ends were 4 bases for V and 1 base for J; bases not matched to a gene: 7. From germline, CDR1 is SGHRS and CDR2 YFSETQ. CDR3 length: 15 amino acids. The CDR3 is CASSQGQLFNYGYTF. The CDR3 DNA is TGCGCCAGCAGCCAGGGACAGCTTTTTAACTATGGCTACACCTTC.

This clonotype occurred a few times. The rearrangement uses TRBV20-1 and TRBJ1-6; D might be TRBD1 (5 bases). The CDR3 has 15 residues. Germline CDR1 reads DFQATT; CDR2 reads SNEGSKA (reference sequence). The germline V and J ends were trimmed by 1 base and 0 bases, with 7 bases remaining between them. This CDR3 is CSARGQSSYNSPLHF. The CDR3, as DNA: TGCAGTGCTAGAGGACAGAGCTCCTATAATTCACCCCTCCACTTT.

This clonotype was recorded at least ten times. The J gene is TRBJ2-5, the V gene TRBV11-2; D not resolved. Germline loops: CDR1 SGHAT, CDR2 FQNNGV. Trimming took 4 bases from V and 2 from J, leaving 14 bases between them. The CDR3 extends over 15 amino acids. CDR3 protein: CASSSQLLRQETQYF. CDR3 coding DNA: TGTGCCAGCAGCTCGCAGTTACTGCGGCAAGAGACCCAGTACTTC.

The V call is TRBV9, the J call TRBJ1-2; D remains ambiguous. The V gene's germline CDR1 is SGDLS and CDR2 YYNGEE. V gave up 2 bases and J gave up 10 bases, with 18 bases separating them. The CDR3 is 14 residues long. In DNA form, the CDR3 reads TGTGCCAGCAGCGTTATAGCGGCAGGCGGAAACTACACCTTC. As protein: CASSVIAAGGNYTF.

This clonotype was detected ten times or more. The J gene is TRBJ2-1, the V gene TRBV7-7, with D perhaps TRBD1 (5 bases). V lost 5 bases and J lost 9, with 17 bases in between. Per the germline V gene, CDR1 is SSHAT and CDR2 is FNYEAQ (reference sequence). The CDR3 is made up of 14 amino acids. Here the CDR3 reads CASSNHPGNVEQFF. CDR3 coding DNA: TGTGCCAGCAGCAATCACCCAGGGAACGTTGAGCAGTTCTTC.

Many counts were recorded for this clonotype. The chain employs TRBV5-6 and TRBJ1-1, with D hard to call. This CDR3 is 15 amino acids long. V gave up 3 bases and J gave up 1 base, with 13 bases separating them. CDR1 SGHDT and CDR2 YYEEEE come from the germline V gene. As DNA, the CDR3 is TGTGCCAGCAGCTACTCCGATTGGGGGAACACTGAAGCTTTCTTT. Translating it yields CASSYSDWGNTEAFF.

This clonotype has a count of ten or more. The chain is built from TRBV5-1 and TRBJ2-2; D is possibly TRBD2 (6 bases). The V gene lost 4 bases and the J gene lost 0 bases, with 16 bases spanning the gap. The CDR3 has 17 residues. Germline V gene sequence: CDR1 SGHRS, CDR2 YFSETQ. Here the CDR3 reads CASSRMTGGPNTGELFF. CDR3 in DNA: TGCGCCAGCAGCAGGATGACCGGGGGACCGAACACCGGGGAGCTGTTTTTT.

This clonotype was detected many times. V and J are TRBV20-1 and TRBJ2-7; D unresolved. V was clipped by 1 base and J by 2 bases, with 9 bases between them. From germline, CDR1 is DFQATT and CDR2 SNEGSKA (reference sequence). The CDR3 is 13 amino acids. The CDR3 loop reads CSARAALPYEQYF. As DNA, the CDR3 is TGCAGTGCTAGAGCGGCCTTGCCCTACGAGCAGTACTTC.

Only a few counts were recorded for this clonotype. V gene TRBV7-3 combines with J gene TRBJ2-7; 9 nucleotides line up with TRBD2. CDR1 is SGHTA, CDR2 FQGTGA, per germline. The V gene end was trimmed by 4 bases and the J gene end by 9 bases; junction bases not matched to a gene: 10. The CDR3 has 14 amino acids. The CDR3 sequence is CASSSGTSKDGQYF. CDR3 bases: TGTGCCAGCAGCTCCGGGACTAGCAAGGACGGGCAGTACTTC.

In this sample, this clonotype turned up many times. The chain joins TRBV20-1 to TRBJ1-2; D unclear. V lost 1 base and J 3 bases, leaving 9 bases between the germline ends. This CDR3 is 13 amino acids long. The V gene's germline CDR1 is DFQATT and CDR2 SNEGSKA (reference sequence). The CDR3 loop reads CSARGYYDYGYTF. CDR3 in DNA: TGCAGTGCTAGAGGATATTATGACTATGGCTACACCTTC.

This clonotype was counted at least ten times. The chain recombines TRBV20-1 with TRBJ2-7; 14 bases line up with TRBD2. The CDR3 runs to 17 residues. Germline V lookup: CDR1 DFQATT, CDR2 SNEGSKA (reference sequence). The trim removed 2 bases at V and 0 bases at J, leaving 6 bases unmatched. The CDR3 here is CSARTGLAGALSYEQYF. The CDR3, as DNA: TGCAGTGCTAGAACGGGACTAGCGGGGGCCCTCTCCTACGAGCAGTACTTC.

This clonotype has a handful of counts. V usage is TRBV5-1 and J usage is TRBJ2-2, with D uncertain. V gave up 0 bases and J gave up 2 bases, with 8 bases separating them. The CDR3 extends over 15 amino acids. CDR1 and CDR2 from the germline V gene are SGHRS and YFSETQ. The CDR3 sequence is CASSLGPTNTGELFF. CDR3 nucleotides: TGCGCCAGCAGCTTGGGTCCTACTAACACCGGGGAGCTGTTTTTT.

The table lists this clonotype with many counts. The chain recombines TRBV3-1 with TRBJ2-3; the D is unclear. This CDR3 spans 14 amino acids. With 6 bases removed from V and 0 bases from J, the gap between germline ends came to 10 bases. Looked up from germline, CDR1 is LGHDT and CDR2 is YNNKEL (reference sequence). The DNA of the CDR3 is TGTGCCAGCAGTCGGCGAGGCAGCACAGATACGCAGTATTTT. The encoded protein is CASSRRGSTDTQYF.

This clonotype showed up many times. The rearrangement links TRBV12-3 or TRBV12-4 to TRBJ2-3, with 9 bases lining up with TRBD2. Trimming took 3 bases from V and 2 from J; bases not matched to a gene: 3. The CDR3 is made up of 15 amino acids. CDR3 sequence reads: CASSFGGGATDTQYF. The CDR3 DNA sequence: TGTGCCAGCAGTTTTGGCGGGGGGGCCACAGATACGCAGTATTTT.

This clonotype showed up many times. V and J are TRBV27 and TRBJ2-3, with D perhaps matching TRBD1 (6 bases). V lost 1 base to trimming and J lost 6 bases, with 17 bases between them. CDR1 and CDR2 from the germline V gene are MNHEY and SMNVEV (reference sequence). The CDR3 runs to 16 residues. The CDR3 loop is CASSLYNRVPMDTQYF. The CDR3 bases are TGTGCCAGCAGTTTATATAACAGGGTACCCATGGATACGCAGTATTTT.

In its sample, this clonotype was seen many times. This chain's CDR3 is CAMTNDGNTEAFF. Written as DNA, the CDR3 is TGTGCCATGACTAACGACGGAAACACTGAAGCTTTCTTT. This chain links TRBV10-3 with TRBJ1-1; D remains unclear. Looked up from germline, CDR1 is ENHRY and CDR2 is SYGVKD. The CDR3 has 13 residues. The V and J ends lost 9 bases and 2 bases respectively, with 13 bases between them.

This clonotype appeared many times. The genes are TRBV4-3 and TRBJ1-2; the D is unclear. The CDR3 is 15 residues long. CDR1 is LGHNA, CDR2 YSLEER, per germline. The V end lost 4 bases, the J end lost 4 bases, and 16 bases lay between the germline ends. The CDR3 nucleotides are TGCGCCAGCAGCCCCCGGGCGGAAATTTTCTATGGCTACACCTTC. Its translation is CASSPRAEIFYGYTF.

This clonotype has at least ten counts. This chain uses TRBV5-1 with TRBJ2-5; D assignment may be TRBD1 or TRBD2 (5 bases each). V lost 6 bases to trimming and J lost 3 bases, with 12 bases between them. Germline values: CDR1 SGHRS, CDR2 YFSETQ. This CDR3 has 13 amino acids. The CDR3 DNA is TGCGCCAGCAACCGGGACGGCAAAGAGACCCAGTACTTC. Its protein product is CASNRDGKETQYF.

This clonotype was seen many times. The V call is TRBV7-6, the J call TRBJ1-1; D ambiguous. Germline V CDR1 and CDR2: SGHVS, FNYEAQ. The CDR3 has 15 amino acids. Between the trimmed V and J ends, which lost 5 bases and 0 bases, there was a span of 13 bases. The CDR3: CASSLEEIMNTEAFF. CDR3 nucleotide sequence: TGTGCCAGCAGCCTGGAGGAGATCATGAACACTGAAGCTTTCTTT.

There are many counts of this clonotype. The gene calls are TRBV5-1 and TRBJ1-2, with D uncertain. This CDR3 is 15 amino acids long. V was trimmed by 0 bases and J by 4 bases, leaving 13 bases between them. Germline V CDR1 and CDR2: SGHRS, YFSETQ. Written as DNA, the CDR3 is TGCGCCAGCAGCTTGGATGGTACCTCGGGCTATGGCTACACCTTC. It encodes CASSLDGTSGYGYTF.

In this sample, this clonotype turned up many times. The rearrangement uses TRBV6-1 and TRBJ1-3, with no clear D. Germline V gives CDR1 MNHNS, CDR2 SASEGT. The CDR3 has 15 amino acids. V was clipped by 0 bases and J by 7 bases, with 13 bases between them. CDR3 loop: CASSEAAQVPNTIYF. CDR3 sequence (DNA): TGTGCCAGCAGTGAAGCGGCCCAGGTGCCTAACACCATATATTTT.

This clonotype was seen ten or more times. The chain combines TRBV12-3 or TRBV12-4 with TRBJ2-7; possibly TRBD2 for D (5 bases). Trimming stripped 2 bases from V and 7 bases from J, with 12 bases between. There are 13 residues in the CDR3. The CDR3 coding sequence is TGTGCCAGCAGTTTACGGGGAGACGGAGAGCAGTACTTC. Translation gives CASSLRGDGEQYF.

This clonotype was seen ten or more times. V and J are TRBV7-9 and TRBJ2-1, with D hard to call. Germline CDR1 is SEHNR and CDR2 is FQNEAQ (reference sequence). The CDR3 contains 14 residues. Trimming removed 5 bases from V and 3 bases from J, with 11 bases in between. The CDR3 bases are TGTGCCAGCAGCCCAGTGGGGTACTACAATGAGCAGTTCTTC. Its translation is CASSPVGYYNEQFF.

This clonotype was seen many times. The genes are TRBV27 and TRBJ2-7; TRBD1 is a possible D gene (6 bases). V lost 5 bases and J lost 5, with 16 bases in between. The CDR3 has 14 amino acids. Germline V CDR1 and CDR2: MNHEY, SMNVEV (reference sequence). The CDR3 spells CASSIRGAMDEQYF. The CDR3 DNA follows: TGTGCCAGCAGTATCAGGGGTGCGATGGACGAGCAGTACTTC.

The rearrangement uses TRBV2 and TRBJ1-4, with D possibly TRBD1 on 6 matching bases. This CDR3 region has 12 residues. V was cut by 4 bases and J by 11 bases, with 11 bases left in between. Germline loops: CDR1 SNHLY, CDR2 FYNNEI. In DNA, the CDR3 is TGTGCCAGCAGTGGGGGGCAGGCGAAACTGTTTTTT. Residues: CASSGGQAKLFF.

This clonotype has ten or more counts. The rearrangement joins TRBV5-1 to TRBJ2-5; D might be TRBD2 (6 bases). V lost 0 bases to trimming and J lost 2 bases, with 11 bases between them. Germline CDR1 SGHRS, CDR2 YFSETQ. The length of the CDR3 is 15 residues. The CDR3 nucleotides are TGCGCCAGCAGCTTGGGCCTGGAGGGACAAGAGACCCAGTACTTC. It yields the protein CASSLGLEGQETQYF.